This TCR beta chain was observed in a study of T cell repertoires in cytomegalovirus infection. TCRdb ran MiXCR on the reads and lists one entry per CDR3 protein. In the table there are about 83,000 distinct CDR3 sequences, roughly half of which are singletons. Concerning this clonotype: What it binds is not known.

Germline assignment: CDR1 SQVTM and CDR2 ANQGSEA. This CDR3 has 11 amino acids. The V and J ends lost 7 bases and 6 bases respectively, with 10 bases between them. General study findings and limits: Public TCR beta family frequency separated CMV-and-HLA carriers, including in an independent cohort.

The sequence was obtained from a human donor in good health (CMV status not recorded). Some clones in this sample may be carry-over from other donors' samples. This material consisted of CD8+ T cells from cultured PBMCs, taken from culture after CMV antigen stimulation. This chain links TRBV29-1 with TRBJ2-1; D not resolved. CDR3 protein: CSGLQSNEQFF. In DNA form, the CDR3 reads TGCAGCGGGTTACAATCCAATGAGCAGTTCTTC.